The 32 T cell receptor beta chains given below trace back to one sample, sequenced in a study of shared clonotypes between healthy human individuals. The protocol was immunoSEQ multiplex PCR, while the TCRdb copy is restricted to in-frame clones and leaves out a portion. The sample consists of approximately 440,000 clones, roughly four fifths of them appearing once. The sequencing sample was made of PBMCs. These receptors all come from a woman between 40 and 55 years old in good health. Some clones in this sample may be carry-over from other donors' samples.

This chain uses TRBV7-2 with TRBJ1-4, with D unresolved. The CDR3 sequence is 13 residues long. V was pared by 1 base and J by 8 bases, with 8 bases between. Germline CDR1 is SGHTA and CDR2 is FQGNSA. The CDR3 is CASSLGGQEKLFF. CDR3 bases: TGTGCCAGCAGCTTAGGTGGCCAGGAAAAACTGTTTTTT.

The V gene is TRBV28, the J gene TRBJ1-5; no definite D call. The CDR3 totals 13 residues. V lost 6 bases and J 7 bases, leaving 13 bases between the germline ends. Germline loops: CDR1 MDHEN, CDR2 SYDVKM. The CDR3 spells CASRSDGGQPQHF. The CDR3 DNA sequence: TGTGCCAGCAGATCTGACGGCGGGCAGCCCCAGCATTTT.

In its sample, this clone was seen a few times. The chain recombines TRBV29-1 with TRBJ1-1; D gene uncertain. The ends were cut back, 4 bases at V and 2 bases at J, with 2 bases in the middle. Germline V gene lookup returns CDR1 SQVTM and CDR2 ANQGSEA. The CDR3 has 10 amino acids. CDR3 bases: TGCAGCGTTGTAAACACTGAAGCTTTCTTT. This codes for CSVVNTEAFF. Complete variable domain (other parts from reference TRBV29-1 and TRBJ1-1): SAVISQKPSRDICQRGTSLTIQCQVDSQVTMMFWYRQQPGQSLTLIATANQGSEATYESGFVIDKFPISRPNLTFSTLTVSNMSPEDSSIYLCSVVNTEAFFGQGTRLTVV.

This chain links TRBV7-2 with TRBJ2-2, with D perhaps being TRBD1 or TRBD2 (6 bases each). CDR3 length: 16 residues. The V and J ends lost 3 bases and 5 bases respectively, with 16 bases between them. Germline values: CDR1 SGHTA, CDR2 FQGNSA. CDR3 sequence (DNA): TGTGCCAGCAGCTTTCACGGGGGCGCGGGGACCGGGGAGCTGTTTTTT. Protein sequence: CASSFHGGAGTGELFF.

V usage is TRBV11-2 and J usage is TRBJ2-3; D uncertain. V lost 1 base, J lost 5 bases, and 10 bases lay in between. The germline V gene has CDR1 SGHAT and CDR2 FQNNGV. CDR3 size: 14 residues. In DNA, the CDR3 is TGTGCCAGCAGCTTAGTAATCTCAGGAGATACGCAGTATTTT. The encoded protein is CASSLVISGDTQYF.

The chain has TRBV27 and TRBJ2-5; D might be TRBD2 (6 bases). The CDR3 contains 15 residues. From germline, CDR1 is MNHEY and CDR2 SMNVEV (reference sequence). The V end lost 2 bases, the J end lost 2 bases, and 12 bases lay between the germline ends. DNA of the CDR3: TGTGCCAGCAGTTTAGGGCGGGAACTACAAGAGACCCAGTACTTC. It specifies CASSLGRELQETQYF.

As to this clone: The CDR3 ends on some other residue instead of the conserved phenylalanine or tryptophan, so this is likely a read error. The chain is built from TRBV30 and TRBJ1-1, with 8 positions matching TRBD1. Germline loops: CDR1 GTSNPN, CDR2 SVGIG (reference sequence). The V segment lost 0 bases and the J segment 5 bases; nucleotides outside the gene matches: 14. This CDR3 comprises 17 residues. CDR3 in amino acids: CAWSVLVTGGGRTEAFL. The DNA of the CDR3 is TGTGCCTGGAGTGTATTGGTCACAGGGGGAGGTAGAACTGAAGCTTTCCTT.

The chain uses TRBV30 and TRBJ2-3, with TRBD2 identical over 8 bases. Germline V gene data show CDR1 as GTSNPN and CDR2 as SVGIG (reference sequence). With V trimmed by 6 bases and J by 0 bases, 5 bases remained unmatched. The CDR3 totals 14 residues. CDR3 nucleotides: TGTGCCTGTGGACTAGCTTATAGCACAGATACGCAGTATTTT. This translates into CACGLAYSTDTQYF.

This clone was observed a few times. Written as DNA, the CDR3 is TGTGCCAGCAGGGACCTAGCGGGACGGTACGAGCAGTACTTC. Translation gives CASRDLAGRYEQYF. V gene TRBV27 combines with J gene TRBJ2-7, with TRBD2 identical over 9 bases. This CDR3 has 14 residues. After removal of 6 bases from V and 4 bases from J, the junction contained 7 bases not matched to a gene. Germline lookup yields CDR1 MNHEY and CDR2 SMNVEV (reference sequence).

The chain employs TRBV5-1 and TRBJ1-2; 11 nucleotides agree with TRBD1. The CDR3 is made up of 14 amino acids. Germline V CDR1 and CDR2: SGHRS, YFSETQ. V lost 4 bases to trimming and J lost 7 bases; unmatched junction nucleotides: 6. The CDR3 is CASSGQGAIGGYTF. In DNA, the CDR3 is TGCGCCAGCAGCGGACAGGGGGCGATCGGTGGCTACACCTTC.

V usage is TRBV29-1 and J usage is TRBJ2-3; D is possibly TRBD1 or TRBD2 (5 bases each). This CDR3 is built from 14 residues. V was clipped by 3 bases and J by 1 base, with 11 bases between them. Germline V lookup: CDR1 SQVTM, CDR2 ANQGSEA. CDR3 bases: TGCAGCGTTGAGAGGGGTGCTGGCACAGATACGCAGTATTTT. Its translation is CSVERGAGTDTQYF.

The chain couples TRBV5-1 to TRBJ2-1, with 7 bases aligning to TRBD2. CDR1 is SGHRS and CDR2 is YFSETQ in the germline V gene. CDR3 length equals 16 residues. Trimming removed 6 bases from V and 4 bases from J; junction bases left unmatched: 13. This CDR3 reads CASTRDSSGGYNEQFF. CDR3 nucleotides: TGCGCCAGCACCCGGGACTCGTCGGGGGGTTACAATGAGCAGTTCTTC.

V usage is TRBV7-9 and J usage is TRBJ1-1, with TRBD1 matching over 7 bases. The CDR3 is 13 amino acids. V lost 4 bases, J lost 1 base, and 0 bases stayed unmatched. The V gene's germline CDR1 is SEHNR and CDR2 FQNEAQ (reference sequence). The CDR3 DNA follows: TGTGCCAGCAGCTCAGGGGGGAACACTGAAGCTTTCTTT. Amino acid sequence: CASSSGGNTEAFF.

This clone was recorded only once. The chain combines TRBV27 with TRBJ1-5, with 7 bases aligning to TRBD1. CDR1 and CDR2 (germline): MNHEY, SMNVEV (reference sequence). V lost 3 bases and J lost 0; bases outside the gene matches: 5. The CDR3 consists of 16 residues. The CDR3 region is CASSLAGQLSNQPQHF. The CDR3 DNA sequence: TGTGCCAGCAGTTTGGCGGGACAGCTTAGCAATCAGCCCCAGCATTTT.

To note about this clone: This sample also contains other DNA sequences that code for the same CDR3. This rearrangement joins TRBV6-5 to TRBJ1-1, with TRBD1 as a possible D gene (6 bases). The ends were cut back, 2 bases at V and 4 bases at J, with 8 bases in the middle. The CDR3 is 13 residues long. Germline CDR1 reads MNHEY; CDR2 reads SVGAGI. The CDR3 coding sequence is TGTGCCAGCAGTTACGGAGGGGGCACTGAAGCTTTCTTT. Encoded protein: CASSYGGGTEAFF.

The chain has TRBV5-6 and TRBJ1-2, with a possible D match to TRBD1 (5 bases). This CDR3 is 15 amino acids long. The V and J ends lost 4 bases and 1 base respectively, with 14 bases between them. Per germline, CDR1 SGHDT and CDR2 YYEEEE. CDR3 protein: CASSGTGTDNYGYTF. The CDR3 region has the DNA TGTGCCAGCAGCGGTACCGGGACGGATAACTATGGCTACACCTTC.

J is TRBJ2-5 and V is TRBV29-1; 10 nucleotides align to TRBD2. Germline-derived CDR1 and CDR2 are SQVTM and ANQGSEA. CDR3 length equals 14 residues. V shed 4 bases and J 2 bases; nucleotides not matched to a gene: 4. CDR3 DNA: TGCAGCGTTGTCCCACTAGCGGGGCAAGAGACCCAGTACTTC. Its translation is CSVVPLAGQETQYF.

DNA for the CDR3: TGTGCCAGCCGAGCAGGGGGGTACTATGGCTACACCTTC. This encodes CASRAGGYYGYTF. The rearrangement links TRBV18 to TRBJ1-2; 7 bases align to TRBD1. With V trimmed by 8 bases and J by 3 bases, 6 bases remained unmatched. CDR1 and CDR2 from the germline V gene are KGHSH and LQKENI. This CDR3 has 13 amino acids.

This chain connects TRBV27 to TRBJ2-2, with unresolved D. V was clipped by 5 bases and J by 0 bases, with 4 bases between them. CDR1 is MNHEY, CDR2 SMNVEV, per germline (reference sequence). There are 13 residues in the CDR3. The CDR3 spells CASSHTNTGELFF. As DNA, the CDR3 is TGTGCCAGCAGTCACACGAACACCGGGGAGCTGTTTTTT.

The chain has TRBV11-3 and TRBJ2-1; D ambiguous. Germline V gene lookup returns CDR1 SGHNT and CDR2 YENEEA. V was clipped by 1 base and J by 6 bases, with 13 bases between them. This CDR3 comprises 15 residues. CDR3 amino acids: CASSLGQGSGNEQFF. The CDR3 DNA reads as TGTGCCAGCAGCTTAGGTCAAGGGTCAGGCAATGAGCAGTTCTTC.

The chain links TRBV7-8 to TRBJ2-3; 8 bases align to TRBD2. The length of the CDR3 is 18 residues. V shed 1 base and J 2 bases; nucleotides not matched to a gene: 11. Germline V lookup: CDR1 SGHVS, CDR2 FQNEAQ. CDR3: CASSLGKGIGRATDTQYF. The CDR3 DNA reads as TGTGCCAGCAGCTTAGGCAAAGGGATCGGGAGGGCCACAGATACGCAGTATTTT. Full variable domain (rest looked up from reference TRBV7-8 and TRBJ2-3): GAGVSQSPRYKVAKRGQDVALRCDPISGHVSLFWYQQALGQGPEFLTYFQNEAQLDKSGLPSDRFFAERPEGSVSTLKIQRTQQEDSAVYLCASSLGKGIGRATDTQYFGPGTRLTVL.

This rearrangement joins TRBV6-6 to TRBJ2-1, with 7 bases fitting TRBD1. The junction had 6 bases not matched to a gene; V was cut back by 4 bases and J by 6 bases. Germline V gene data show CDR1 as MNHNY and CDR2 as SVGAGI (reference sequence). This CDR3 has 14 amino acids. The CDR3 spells CASSSGTEGNEQFF. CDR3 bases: TGTGCCAGCAGTTCGGGGACAGAAGGCAATGAGCAGTTCTTC.

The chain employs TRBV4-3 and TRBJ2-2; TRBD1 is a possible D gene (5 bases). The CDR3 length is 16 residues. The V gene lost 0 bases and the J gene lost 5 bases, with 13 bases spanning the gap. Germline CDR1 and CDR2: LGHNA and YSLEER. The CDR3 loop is CASSQDRQTWTGELFF. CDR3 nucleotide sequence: TGCGCCAGCAGCCAAGATAGACAGACCTGGACCGGGGAGCTGTTTTTT.

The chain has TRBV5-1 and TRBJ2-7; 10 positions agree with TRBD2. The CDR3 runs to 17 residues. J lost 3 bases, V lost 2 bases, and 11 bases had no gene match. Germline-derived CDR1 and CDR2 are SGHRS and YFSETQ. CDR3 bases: TGCGCCAGCAGCTTTGGTCGGCTGGCTAGCGGGAGCTACGAGCAGTACTTC. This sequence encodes CASSFGRLASGSYEQYF. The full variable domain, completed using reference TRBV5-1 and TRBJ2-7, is KAGVTQTPRYLIKTRGQQVTLSCSPISGHRSVSWYQQTPGQGLQFLFEYFSETQRNKGNFPGRFSGRQFSNSRSEMNVSTLELGDSALYLCASSFGRLASGSYEQYFGPGTRLTVT.

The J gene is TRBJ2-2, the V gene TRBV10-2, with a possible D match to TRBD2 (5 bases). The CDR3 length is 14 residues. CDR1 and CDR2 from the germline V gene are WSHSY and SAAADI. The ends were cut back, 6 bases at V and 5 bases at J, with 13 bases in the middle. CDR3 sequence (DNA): TGCGCCAGCAGAGAAGTACTAGTGACCGGGGAGCTGTTTTTT. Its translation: CASREVLVTGELFF.

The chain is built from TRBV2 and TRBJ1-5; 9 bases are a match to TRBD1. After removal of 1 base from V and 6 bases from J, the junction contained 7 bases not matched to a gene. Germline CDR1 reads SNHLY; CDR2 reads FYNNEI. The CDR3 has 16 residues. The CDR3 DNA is TGTGCCAGCAGTGAAGTTGCAGGGACAGGGTTTCAGCCCCAGCATTTT. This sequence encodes CASSEVAGTGFQPQHF.

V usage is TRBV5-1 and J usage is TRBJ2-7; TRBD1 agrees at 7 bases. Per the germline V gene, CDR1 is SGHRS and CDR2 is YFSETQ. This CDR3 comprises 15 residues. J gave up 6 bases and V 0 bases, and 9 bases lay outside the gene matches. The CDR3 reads CASSLAQHRGSEQYF. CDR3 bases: TGCGCCAGCAGCTTGGCCCAACACAGGGGATCCGAGCAGTACTTC.

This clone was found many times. CDR3 coding DNA: TGTGCCAGCGGGCTAGCGCGGGAGCAGTACTTC. It is translated as CASGLAREQYF. V usage is TRBV6-1 and J usage is TRBJ2-7, with D tentatively TRBD2 (6 bases). CDR3 length: 11 residues. V was clipped by 8 bases and J by 7 bases, with 12 bases between them. Germline V lookup: CDR1 MNHNS, CDR2 SASEGT.

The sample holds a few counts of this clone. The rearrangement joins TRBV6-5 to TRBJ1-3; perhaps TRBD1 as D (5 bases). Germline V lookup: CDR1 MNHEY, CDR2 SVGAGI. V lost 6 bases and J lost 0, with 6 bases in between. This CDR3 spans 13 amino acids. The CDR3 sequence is CASRGASGNTIYF. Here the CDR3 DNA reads TGTGCCAGCAGAGGGGCCTCTGGAAACACCATATATTTT.

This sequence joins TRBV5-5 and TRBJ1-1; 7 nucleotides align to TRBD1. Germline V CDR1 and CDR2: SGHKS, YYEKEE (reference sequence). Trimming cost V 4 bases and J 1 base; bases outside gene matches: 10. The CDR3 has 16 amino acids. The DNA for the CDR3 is TGTGCCAGCAGCAACGACAGGGTTGTTAGGAACACTGAAGCTTTCTTT. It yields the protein CASSNDRVVRNTEAFF.

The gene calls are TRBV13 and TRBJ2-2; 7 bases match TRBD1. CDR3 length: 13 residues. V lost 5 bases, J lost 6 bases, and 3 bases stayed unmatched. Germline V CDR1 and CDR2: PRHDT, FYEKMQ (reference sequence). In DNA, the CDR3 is TGTGCCAGCAGCCTGACAGGGTCCGGGGAGCTGTTTTTT. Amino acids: CASSLTGSGELFF.

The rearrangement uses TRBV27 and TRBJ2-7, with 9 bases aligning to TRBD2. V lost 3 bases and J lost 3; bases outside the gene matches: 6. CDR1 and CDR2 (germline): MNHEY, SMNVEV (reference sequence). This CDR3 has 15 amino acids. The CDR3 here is CASSFLAGGGYEQYF. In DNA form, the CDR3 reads TGTGCCAGCAGTTTTTTGGCGGGAGGGGGCTACGAGCAGTACTTC.